This T cell receptor beta chain was sequenced in a study of T cell changes during pregnancy in multiple sclerosis. Comment on this clone: An end of the junction does not agree with germline; a read error may underlie this.

Libraries were prepared by immunoSEQ multiplex PCR; TCRdb keeps only in-frame clonotypes and omits some of them. The sample contains about 66,000 clones, over 75% of which appear only once. The specimen comprised peripheral blood, sampled in the third trimester of pregnancy. The TCR was taken from a female donor with multiple sclerosis, enrolled in a pregnancy study.

CDR3: CAISEGGRNTIYF. Here the CDR3 DNA reads TGTGCCATCAGTGAGGGAGGGAGAAACACCATATATTTT. The chain is built from TRBV6-5 and TRBJ1-3; D is unresolved. The CDR3 covers 13 residues. Germline assignment: CDR1 MNHEY and CDR2 SVGAGI.